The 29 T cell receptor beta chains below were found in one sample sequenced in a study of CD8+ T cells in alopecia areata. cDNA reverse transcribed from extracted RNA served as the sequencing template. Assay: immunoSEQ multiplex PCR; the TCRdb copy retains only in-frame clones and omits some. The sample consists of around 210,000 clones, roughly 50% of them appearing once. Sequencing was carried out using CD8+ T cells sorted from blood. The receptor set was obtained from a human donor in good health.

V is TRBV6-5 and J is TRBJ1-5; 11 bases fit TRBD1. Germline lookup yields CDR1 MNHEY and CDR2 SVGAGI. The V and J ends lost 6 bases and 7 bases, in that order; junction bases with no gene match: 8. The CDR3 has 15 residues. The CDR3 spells CASSLGQGVEQPQHF. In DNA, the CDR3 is TGTGCCAGCAGCCTGGGACAGGGGGTAGAACAGCCCCAGCATTTT.

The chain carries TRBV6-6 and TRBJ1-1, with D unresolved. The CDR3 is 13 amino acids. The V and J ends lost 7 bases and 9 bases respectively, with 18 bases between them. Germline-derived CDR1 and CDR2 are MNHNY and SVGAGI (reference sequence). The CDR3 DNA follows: TGTGCCAGCATACAACCCGGCGGCGGCCAAGCTTTCTTT. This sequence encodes CASIQPGGGQAFF.

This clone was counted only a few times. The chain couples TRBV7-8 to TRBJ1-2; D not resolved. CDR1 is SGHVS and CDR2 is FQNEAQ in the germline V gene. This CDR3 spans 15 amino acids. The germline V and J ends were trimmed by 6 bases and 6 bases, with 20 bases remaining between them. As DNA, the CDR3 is TGTGCCAGCAGTTATGGACCGGCGGCCGTCGATGGCTACACCTTC. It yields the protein CASSYGPAAVDGYTF.

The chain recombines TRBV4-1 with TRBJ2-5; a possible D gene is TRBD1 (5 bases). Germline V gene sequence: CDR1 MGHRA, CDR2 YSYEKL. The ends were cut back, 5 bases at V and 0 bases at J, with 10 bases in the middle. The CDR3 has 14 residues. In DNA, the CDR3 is TGCGCCAGCAGCAACTTGGACAACCAAGAGACCCAGTACTTC. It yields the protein CASSNLDNQETQYF.

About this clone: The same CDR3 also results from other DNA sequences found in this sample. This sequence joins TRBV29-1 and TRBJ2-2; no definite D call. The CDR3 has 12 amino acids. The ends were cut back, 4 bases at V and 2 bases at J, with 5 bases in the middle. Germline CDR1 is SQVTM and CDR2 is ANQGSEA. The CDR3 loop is CSVARNTGELFF. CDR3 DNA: TGCAGCGTTGCGAGAAACACCGGGGAGCTGTTTTTT.

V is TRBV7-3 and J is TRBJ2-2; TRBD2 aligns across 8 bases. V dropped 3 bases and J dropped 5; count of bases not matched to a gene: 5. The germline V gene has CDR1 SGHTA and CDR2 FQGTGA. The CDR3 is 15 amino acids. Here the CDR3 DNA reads TGTGCCAGCAGCTTCCCGGGACTAGTGACCGGGGAGCTGTTTTTT. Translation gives CASSFPGLVTGELFF.

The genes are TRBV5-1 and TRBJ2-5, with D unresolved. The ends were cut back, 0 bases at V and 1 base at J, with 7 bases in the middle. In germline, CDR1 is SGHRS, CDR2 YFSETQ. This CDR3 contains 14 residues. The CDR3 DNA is TGCGCCAGCAGCTTGGGTCAACTCCAAGAGACCCAGTACTTC. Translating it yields CASSLGQLQETQYF.

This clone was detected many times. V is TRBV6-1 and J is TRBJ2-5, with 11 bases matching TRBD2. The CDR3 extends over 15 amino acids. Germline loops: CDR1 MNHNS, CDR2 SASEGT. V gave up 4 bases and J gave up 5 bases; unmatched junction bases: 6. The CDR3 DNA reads TGTGCCAGCAGTGGGCTAGCGGGGGGCTCGGAGACCCAGTACTTC. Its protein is CASSGLAGGSETQYF.

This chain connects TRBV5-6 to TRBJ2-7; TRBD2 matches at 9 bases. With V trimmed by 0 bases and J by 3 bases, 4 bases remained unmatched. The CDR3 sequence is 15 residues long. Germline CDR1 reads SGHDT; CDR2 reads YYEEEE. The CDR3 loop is CASSLVPSGVYEQYF. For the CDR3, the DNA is TGTGCCAGCAGCTTGGTACCTAGCGGGGTCTACGAGCAGTACTTC.

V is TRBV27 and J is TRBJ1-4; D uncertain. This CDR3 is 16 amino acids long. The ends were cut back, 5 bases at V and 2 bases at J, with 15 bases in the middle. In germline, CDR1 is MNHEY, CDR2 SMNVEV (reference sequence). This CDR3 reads CASSINDRDTNEKLFF. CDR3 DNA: TGTGCCAGCAGTATCAACGACCGGGATACTAATGAAAAACTGTTTTTT.

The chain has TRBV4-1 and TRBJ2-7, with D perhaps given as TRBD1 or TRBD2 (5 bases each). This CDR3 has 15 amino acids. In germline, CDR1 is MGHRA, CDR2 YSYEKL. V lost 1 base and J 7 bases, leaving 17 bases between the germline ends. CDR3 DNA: TGCGCCAGCAGCCAAGTCCGGATAGGGACGGGGGAGCAGTACTTC. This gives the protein CASSQVRIGTGEQYF.

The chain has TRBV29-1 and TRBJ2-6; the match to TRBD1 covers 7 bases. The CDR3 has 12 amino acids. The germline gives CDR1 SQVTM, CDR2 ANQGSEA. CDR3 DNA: TGCACAGGGGGAGACGGGGCCAACGTCCTGACTTTC. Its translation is CTGGDGANVLTF.

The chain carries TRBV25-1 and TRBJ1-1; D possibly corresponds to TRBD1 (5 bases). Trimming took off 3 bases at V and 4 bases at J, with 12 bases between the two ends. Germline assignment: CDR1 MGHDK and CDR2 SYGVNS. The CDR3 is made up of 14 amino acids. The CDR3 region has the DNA TGTGCCAGCAGTGACCAGGGTGTTGGCACTGAAGCTTTCTTT. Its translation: CASSDQGVGTEAFF.

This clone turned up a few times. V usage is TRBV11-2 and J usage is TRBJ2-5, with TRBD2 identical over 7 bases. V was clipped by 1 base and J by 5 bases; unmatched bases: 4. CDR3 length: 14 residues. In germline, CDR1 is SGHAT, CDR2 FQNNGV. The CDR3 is CASSLAGLGETQYF. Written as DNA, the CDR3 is TGTGCCAGCAGCTTAGCAGGACTAGGGGAGACCCAGTACTTC.

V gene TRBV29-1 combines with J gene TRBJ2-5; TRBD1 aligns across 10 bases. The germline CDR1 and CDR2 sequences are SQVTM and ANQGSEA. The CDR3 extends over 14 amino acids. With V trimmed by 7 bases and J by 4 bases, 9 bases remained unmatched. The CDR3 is CSAPPTGGGETQYF. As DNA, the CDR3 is TGCAGCGCTCCGCCGACAGGGGGCGGAGAGACCCAGTACTTC.

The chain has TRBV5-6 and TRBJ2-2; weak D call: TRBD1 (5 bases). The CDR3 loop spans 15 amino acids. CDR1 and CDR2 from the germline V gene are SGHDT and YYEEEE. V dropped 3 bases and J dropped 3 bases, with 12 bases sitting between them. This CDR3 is CASSSVDSYTGELFF. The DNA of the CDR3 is TGTGCCAGCAGCTCGGTAGACAGTTACACCGGGGAGCTGTTTTTT.

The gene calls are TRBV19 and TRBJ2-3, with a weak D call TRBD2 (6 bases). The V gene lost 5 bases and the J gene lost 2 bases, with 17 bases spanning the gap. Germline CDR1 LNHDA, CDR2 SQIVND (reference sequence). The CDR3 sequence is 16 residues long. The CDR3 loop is CASSSRIAASTDTQYF. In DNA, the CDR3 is TGTGCCAGTAGTTCCCGGATAGCGGCGTCCACAGATACGCAGTATTTT.

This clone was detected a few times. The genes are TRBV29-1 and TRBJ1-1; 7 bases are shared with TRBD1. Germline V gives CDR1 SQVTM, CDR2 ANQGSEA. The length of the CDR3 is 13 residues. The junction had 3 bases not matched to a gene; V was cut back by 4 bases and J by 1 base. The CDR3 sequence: CSVVTGENTEAFF. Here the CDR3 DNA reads TGCAGCGTTGTCACAGGGGAGAACACTGAAGCTTTCTTT. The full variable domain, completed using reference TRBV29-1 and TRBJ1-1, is SAVISQKPSRDICQRGTSLTIQCQVDSQVTMMFWYRQQPGQSLTLIATANQGSEATYESGFVIDKFPISRPNLTFSTLTVSNMSPEDSSIYLCSVVTGENTEAFFGQGTRLTVV.

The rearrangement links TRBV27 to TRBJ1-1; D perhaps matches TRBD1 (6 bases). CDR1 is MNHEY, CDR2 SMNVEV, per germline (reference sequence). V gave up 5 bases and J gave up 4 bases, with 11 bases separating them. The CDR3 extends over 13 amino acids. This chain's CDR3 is CASSLQGGTEAFF. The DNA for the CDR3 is TGTGCCAGCAGTCTACAGGGTGGCACTGAAGCTTTCTTT.

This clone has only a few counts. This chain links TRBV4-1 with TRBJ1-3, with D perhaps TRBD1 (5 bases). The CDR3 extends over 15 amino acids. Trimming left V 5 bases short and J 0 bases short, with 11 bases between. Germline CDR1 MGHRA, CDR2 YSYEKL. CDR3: CASSEGTYSGNTIYF. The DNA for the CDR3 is TGCGCCAGCAGCGAAGGGACTTACTCTGGAAACACCATATATTTT.

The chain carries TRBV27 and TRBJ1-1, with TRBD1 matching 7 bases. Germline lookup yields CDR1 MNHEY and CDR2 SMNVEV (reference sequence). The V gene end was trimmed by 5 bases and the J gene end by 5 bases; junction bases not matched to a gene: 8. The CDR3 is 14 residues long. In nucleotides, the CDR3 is TGTGCCAGCAGTCCGCAGGGGGAGCTTACTGAAGCTTTCTTT. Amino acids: CASSPQGELTEAFF.

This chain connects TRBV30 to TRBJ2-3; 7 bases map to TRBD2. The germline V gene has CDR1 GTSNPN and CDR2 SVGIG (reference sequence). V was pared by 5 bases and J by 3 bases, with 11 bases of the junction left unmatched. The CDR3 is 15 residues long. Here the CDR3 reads CAWQQNSGDTDTQYF. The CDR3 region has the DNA TGTGCCTGGCAACAGAACAGCGGGGATACAGATACGCAGTATTTT.

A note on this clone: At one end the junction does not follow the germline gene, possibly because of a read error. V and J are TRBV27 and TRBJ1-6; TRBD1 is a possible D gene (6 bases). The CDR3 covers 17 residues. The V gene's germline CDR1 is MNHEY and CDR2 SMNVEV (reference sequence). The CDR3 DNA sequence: TGTGCCAGCAGCCTCCTCGGGGGACAATCCTTTAATTCACCCCTCCACTTT. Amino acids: CASSLLGGQSFNSPLHF.

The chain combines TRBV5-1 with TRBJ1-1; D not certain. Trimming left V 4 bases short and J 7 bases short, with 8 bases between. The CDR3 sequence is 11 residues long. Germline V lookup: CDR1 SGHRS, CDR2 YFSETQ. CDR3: CASSQDLEAFF. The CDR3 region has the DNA TGCGCCAGCAGCCAGGATCTTGAAGCTTTCTTT. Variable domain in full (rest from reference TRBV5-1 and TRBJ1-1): KAGVTQTPRYLIKTRGQQVTLSCSPISGHRSVSWYQQTPGQGLQFLFEYFSETQRNKGNFPGRFSGRQFSNSRSEMNVSTLELGDSALYLCASSQDLEAFFGQGTRLTVV.

CDR3 sequence (DNA): TGTGCCAGTTGTGCCGGGACGGACTACAATGAGCAGTTCTTC. This gives the protein CASCAGTDYNEQFF. The V and J genes are TRBV11-2 and TRBJ2-1; D is tentatively TRBD1 or TRBD2 (5 bases each). This CDR3 spans 14 amino acids. V lost 9 bases, J lost 3 bases, and 15 bases lay in between. Per the germline V gene, CDR1 is SGHAT and CDR2 is FQNNGV.

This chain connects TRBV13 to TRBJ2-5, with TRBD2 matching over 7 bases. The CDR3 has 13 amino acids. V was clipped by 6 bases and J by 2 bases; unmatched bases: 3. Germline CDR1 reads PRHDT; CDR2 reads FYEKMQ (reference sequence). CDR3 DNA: TGTGCCAGCAGAGCCGGGGGGCAAGAGACCCAGTACTTC. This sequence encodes CASRAGGQETQYF.

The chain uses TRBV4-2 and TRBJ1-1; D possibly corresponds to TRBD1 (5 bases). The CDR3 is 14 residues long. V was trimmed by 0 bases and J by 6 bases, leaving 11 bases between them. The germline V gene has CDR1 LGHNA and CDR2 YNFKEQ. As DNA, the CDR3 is TGTGCCAGCAGCCAAGATACCGGGGCTGCTGAAGCTTTCTTT. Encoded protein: CASSQDTGAAEAFF.

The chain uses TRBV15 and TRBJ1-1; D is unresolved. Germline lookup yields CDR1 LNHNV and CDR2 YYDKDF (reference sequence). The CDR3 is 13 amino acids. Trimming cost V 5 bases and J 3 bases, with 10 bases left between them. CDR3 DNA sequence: TGTGCCACCAGCGGCCGCTCGGACACTGAAGCTTTCTTT. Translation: CATSGRSDTEAFF.

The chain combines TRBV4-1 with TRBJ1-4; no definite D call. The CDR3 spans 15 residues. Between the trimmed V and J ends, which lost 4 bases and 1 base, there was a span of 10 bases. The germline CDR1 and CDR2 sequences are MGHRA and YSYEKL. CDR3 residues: CASSPRVQTNEKLFF. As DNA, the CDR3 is TGCGCCAGCAGCCCGCGGGTCCAAACTAATGAAAAACTGTTTTTT.